This TCR beta chain was sequenced in a study of identical twins. Notes on the study in general: Analyses of zero insertions could be partly confounded by invariant MAIT and iNKT cells. Monozygotic twins shared more out-of-frame TCR alpha than recombination models predicted.

The CDR3 covers 15 residues. V was shortened by 1 base and J by 0 bases, with 10 bases between the two germline ends. CDR1 LGHNA and CDR2 YSLEER come from the germline V gene. This clonotype has only a few counts. Its specificity is unknown. TCRdb independently ran MiXCR on the 5' RACE reads; one entry per CDR3 protein. The sample contains 700,000 or so distinct CDR3 sequences, 20% to 25% of which appear only once. This same sample was also part of a study on T cells expressing NK-cell markers.

The chain employs TRBV4-3 and TRBJ2-7, with a tentative D call TRBD2 (6 bases). Source material: PBMCs. This clonotype was obtained from a young woman in good health. The CDR3 nucleotides read TGCGCCAGCAGCCAAGGGGGACTCAACTCCTACGAGCAGTACTTC. This codes for CASSQGGLNSYEQYF.